The sequence of this TCR beta chain was determined in a study of response to subunit inactivated influenza vaccine. The sample holds many counts of this clonotype. The antigen is undetermined. One entry per CDR3 protein, called by TCRdb with MiXCR from the RT-PCR reads. This sample has some 800,000 distinct CDR3 sequences; over 20% occur once, and the top ten carry 10% to 13%. Whole-study results and caveats: The authors put forward the suggestion that each seasonal influenza vaccination may bring in only a limited number of new T cells.

V gave up 6 bases and J gave up 9 bases; unmatched junction bases: 17. CDR3 size: 18 residues. In germline, CDR1 is SGHVS, CDR2 FNYEAQ. Source: PBMCs from blood, taken more than 4 days after vaccination. V usage is TRBV7-6 and J usage is TRBJ2-1, with TRBD2 matching 13 bases. The TCR originated in a man aged 45-65 years who received an inactivated influenza vaccine. The CDR3 bases are TGTGCCAGCAGTTTTACTCCGGGACTAGCGGGGACCACGAGTGAGCAGTTCTTC. As protein: CASSFTPGLAGTTSEQFF.